This T cell receptor beta chain was captured by sequencing in a study of blood T cells in healthy people across ages. Study-level information: Template switching caught about one barcoded beta molecule for each two T cells.

The CDR3 totals 14 residues. CDR1 and CDR2 (germline): MNHEY, SMNVEV (reference sequence). Deletions cut 2 bases from V and 4 bases from J, with 11 bases between. Overall study results and limits: The long-lived group displayed more naive CD4+ cells, plus higher diversity, than the aged donors did.

Alongside a J-beta primer mix, a sample-barcoded 5' primer served in a second PCR lasting 7 to 11 cycles. Each CDR3 protein is one row after TCRdb ran MiXCR on the 5' RACE reads. The repertoire has hundreds of thousands of distinct CDR3 sequences, about 28% of them found once; the top ten carry approximately 3.3%. This clonotype has only a few counts. Its target is unknown. The sample was also reused in another study, on T cells of mothers and their children. Per that study: In this cohort, donors were three healthy Caucasian mothers plus their six children. Reads obtained per mother exceeded 9 million TCR beta CDR3 reads, with approximately 3 million obtained per child.

This receptor was taken from a boy younger than 10 in good health. Sequenced material: blood. V is TRBV27 and J is TRBJ2-5; D may match TRBD1 or TRBD2 (5 bases each). The CDR3 here is CASSLTGLAETQYF. DNA of the CDR3: TGTGCCAGCAGTTTAACGGGGCTGGCAGAGACCCAGTACTTC.